The 19 T cell receptor beta chains reported below all come from one sample, sequenced in a study of cytomegalovirus exposure and HLA in healthy donors. Primers included in the PCR were 60 Vbeta and 13 Jbeta primers. TCRdb's table, derived via immunoSEQ multiplex PCR, lists solely in-frame clones and lacks some. The table includes 70,000 to 100,000 clones, roughly 80% detected once. Sequencing used PBMCs. Source of these receptors: a woman aged 50 to 65 in good health and CMV-seropositive.

This chain links TRBV25-1 with TRBJ1-1; tentative D call: TRBD1 (5 bases). CDR1 is MGHDK and CDR2 is SYGVNS in the germline V gene. Deletions cut 7 bases from V and 8 bases from J, with 11 bases between. The CDR3 has 11 amino acids. The CDR3 DNA follows: TGTGCCAGCACTACTTGGGGCGAAGCTTTCTTT. Amino acids: CASTTWGEAFF.

This chain links TRBV7-6 with TRBJ2-2, with 10 bases lining up with TRBD2. CDR1 is SGHVS and CDR2 is FNYEAQ in the germline V gene. Trimming removed 2 bases from V and 5 bases from J; junction bases left unmatched: 8. This CDR3 spans 17 amino acids. In DNA form, the CDR3 reads TGTGCCAGCAGCTTACTAGCGGGAGCTGCTGGGACCGGGGAGCTGTTTTTT. Its translation is CASSLLAGAAGTGELFF.

This clone is termed medium-sized (0.01 to 0.1%). V usage is TRBV7-9 and J usage is TRBJ2-1, with 9 positions matching TRBD2. The trim removed 1 base at V and 7 bases at J, leaving 5 bases unmatched. This CDR3 has 15 amino acids. The germline gives CDR1 SEHNR, CDR2 FQNEAQ (reference sequence). The CDR3 is CASSLELAGINEQFF. The CDR3 coding sequence is TGTGCCAGCAGCTTAGAGCTAGCGGGGATAAATGAGCAGTTCTTC.

The J gene is TRBJ2-3, the V gene TRBV5-1, with TRBD1 matching 11 bases. V gave up 2 bases and J gave up 1 base; unmatched junction bases: 3. This CDR3 spans 16 amino acids. Germline assignment: CDR1 SGHRS and CDR2 YFSETQ. The CDR3 nucleotides read TGCGCCAGCAGCTTAGGGACAGGGGGAGGCACAGATACGCAGTATTTT. Translated: CASSLGTGGGTDTQYF.

The chain links TRBV6-5 to TRBJ1-2; D unresolved. Germline V gene data show CDR1 as MNHEY and CDR2 as SVGAGI. Trimming shortened V by 0 bases and J by 0 bases, and 8 bases separated the two germline ends. The CDR3 is 15 amino acids. CDR3 bases: TGTGCCAGCAGTTACTCGAACAGCCCTAACTATGGCTACACCTTC. Amino acids: CASSYSNSPNYGYTF.

The chain recombines TRBV5-5 with TRBJ1-5; TRBD1 matches at 8 bases. Per germline, CDR1 SGHKS and CDR2 YYEKEE (reference sequence). The CDR3 contains 18 residues. With V trimmed by 0 bases and J by 0 bases, 8 bases remained unmatched. The CDR3 spells CASSLGFQGANSNQPQHF. The CDR3 DNA reads as TGTGCCAGCAGCTTGGGTTTTCAGGGGGCCAATAGCAATCAGCCCCAGCATTTT.

The V call is TRBV6-1, the J call TRBJ2-7; D possibly corresponds to TRBD1 (5 bases). Germline V lookup: CDR1 MNHNS, CDR2 SASEGT. The V and J ends lost 2 bases and 3 bases respectively, with 17 bases between them. The CDR3 has 16 amino acids. CDR3 sequence reads: CASSESQWGGVYEQYF. CDR3 nucleotides: TGTGCCAGCAGTGAATCTCAGTGGGGCGGAGTCTACGAGCAGTACTTC.

This chain joins TRBV19 and TRBJ1-4, with D possibly TRBD1 on 6 matching bases. CDR1 and CDR2 (germline): LNHDA, SQIVND (reference sequence). Trimming cost V 5 bases and J 5 bases, with 15 bases left between them. CDR3 length: 15 amino acids. The CDR3 is CASSPSAGENEKLFF. CDR3 nucleotides: TGTGCCAGTAGTCCCTCGGCAGGGGAGAATGAAAAACTGTTTTTT. The entire variable domain, with the rest obtained from reference TRBV19 and TRBJ1-4, is as follows: DGGITQSPKYLFRKEGQNVTLSCEQNLNHDAMYWYRQDPGQGLRLIYYSQIVNDFQKGDIAEGYSVSREKKESFPLTVTSAQKNPTAFYLCASSPSAGENEKLFFGSGTQLSVL.

This clone has only a few counts. J is TRBJ2-5 and V is TRBV27; D remains unclear. This CDR3 has 11 residues. Germline assignment: CDR1 MNHEY and CDR2 SMNVEV (reference sequence). Trimming cost V 6 bases and J 2 bases, with 4 bases left between them. Here the CDR3 reads CASRQQETQYF. CDR3 DNA: TGTGCCAGCAGACAACAAGAGACCCAGTACTTC.

The V call is TRBV18, the J call TRBJ2-1, with TRBD1 identical over 8 bases. The CDR3 is made up of 14 amino acids. Unmatched junction bases numbered 5, after V lost 6 bases and J lost 4 bases. CDR1 is KGHSH and CDR2 is LQKENI in the germline V gene. The DNA of the CDR3 is TGTGCCAGCTCCCCTGGACAGGGTTACAATGAGCAGTTCTTC. It translates to CASSPGQGYNEQFF.

Comments on this clone: One junction end disagrees with the germline gene, perhaps due to a read error. This chain connects TRBV7-9 to TRBJ2-7; unclear D gene. The CDR3 sequence is 17 residues long. Germline V CDR1 and CDR2: SEHNR, FQNEAQ (reference sequence). CDR3 region: CSSASGTGLGQAYEQYF. The CDR3 nucleotides read TGTTCCAGCGCGTCAGGAACCGGTCTGGGTCAAGCCTACGAGCAGTACTTC.

The CDR3 bases are TGTGCCAGCAGCCCTGCGGGGGGCGCCGACCTCAACTATGGCTACACCTTC. Its protein product is CASSPAGGADLNYGYTF. This chain joins TRBV7-3 and TRBJ1-2; weak D call: TRBD1 (6 bases). Germline lookup yields CDR1 SGHTA and CDR2 FQGTGA. The CDR3 is made up of 17 amino acids. Trimming took off 5 bases at V and 2 bases at J, with 21 bases between the two ends.

This clone has only one observation. The genes are TRBV9 and TRBJ2-2; 9 positions match TRBD2. Germline CDR1 SGDLS, CDR2 YYNGEE. The CDR3 extends over 15 amino acids. The J segment lost 2 bases and the V segment lost 3 bases, leaving 2 bases of the junction unmatched. DNA for the CDR3: TGTGCCAGCAGCGCTAGCGGGGTTAACACCGGGGAGCTGTTTTTT. Its protein product is CASSASGVNTGELFF.

V gene TRBV2 combines with J gene TRBJ2-2; TRBD1 might be the D (5 bases). This CDR3 is built from 13 residues. The germline V gene has CDR1 SNHLY and CDR2 FYNNEI. V was shortened by 6 bases and J by 6 bases, with 11 bases between the two germline ends. The CDR3 nucleotides are TGTGCCAGCAGGCCCAGGGTTGCCGGGGAGCTGTTTTTT. It codes for CASRPRVAGELFF.

This sequence joins TRBV7-8 and TRBJ2-2, with D possibly matching TRBD2 (7 bases). Deletions cut 5 bases from V and 7 bases from J, with 17 bases between. Germline V gene sequence: CDR1 SGHVS, CDR2 FQNEAQ. The CDR3 loop spans 15 amino acids. CDR3 amino acids: CASSKRGGTSGELFF. The DNA for the CDR3 is TGTGCCAGCAGCAAGAGGGGGGGAACGAGCGGGGAGCTGTTTTTT.

This clone was found a few times. The rearrangement links TRBV19 to TRBJ2-3; 11 nucleotides line up with TRBD2. The junction had 11 bases not matched to a gene; V was cut back by 4 bases and J by 2 bases. Germline loops: CDR1 LNHDA, CDR2 SQIVND (reference sequence). The CDR3 length is 18 residues. The CDR3 loop reads CASSTRTGTSGYTDTQYF. For the CDR3, the DNA is TGTGCCAGTAGTACGAGAACCGGGACTAGCGGTTACACAGATACGCAGTATTTT.

On this clone: Other DNA sequences in this sample translate to the same CDR3. This chain links TRBV10-3 with TRBJ2-7; maybe TRBD1 (6 bases). The V end lost 8 bases, the J end lost 5 bases, and 28 bases lay between the germline ends. The CDR3 loop spans 17 amino acids. CDR1 ENHRY and CDR2 SYGVKD come from the germline V gene. This chain's CDR3 is CAIPAPPTGSLRDEQYF. CDR3 DNA: TGTGCCATCCCCGCACCCCCGACAGGTTCCCTTCGGGACGAGCAGTACTTC.

J is TRBJ2-2 and V is TRBV30; D possibly corresponds to TRBD2 (6 bases). In germline, CDR1 is GTSNPN, CDR2 SVGIG (reference sequence). The CDR3 is 13 amino acids. Trimming left V 2 bases short and J 5 bases short, with 9 bases between. The DNA for the CDR3 is TGTGCCTGGAGTCGAGGAGGGACCGGGGAGCTGTTTTTT. This gives the protein CAWSRGGTGELFF.

The chain links TRBV18 to TRBJ1-1; TRBD1 matches 7 bases. Unmatched junction bases numbered 4, after V lost 6 bases and J lost 0 bases. The CDR3 totals 14 residues. The germline CDR1 and CDR2 sequences are KGHSH and LQKENI. CDR3 in amino acids: CASSRQGMNTEAFF. The CDR3, as DNA: TGTGCCAGCTCGCGACAGGGTATGAACACTGAAGCTTTCTTT.